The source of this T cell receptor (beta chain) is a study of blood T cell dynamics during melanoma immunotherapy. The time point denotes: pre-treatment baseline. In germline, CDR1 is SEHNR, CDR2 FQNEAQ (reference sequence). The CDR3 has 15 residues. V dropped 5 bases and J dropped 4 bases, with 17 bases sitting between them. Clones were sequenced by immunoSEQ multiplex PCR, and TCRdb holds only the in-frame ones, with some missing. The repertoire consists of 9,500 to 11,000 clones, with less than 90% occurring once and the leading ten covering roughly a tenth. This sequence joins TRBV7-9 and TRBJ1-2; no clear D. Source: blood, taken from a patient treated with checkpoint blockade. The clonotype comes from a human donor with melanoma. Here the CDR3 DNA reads TGTGCCAGCAGCCGCTACCCCCTAGGGAGCTATGGCTACACCTTC. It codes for CASSRYPLGSYGYTF.